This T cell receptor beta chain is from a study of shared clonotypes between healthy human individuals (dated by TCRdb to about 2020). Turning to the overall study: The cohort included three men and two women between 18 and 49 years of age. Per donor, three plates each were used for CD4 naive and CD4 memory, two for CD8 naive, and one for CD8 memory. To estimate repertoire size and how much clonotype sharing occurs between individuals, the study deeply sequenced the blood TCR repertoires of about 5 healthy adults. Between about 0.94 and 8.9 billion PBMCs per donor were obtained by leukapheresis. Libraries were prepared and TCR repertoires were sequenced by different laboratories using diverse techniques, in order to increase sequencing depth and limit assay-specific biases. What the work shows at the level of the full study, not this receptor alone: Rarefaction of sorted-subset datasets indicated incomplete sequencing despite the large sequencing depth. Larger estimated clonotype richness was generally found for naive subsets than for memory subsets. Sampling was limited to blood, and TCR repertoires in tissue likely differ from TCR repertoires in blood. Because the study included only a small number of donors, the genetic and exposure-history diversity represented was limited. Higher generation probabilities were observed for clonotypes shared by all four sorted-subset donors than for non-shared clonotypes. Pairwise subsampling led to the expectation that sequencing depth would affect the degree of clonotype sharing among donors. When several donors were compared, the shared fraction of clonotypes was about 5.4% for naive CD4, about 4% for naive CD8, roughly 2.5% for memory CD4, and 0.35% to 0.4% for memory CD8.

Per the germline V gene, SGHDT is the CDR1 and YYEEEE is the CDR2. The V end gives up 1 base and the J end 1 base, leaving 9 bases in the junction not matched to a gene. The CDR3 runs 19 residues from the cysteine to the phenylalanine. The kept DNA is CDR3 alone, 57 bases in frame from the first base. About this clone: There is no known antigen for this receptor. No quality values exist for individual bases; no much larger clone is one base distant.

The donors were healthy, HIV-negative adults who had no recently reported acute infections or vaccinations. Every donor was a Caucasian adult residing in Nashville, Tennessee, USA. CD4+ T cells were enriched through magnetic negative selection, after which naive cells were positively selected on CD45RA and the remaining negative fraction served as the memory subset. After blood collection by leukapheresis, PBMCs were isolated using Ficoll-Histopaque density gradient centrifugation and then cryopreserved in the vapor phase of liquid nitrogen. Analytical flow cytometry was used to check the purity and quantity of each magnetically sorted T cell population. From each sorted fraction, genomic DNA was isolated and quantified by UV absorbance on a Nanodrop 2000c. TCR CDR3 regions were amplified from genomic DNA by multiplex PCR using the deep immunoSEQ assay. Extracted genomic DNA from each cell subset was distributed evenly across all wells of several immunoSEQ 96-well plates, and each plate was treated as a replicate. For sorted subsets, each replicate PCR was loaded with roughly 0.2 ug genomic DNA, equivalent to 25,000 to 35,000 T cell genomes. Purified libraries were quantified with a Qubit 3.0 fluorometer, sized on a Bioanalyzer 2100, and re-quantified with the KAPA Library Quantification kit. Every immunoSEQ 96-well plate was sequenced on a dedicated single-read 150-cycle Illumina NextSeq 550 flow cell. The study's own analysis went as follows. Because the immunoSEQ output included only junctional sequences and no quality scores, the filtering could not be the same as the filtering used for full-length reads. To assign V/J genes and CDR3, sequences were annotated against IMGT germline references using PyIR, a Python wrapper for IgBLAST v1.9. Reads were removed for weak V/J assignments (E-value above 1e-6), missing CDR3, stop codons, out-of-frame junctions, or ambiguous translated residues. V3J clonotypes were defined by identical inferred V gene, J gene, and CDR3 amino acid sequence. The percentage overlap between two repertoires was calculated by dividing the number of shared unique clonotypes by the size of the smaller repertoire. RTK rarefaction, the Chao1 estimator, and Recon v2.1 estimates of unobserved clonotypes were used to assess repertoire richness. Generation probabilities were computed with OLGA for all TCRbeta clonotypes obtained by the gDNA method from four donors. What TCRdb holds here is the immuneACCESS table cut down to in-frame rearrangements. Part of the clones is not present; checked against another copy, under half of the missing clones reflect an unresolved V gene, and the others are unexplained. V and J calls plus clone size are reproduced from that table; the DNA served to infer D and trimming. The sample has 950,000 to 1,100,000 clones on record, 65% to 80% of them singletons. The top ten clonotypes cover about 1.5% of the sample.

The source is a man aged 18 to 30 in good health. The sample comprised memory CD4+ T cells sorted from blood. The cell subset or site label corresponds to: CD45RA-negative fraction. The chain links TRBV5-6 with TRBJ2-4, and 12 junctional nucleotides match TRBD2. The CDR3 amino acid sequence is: CASSLSTSGSGWAKNIQYF. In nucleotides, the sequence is TGTGCCAGCAGCTTGTCGACTAGCGGGAGTGGTTGGGCCAAAAACATTCAGTACTTC.